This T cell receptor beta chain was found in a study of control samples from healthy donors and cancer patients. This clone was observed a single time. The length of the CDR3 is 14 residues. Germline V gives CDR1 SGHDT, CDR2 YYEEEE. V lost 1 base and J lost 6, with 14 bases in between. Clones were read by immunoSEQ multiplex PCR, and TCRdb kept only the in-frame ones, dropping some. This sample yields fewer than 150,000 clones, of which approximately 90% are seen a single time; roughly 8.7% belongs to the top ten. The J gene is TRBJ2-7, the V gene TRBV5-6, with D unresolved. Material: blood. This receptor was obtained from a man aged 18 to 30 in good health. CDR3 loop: CASSLPGKNSEQYF. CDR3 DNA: TGTGCCAGCAGCTTGCCTGGGAAGAATAGCGAGCAGTACTTC.